A selection of T cell receptor beta chains follows, all from one sample in a study of monozygotic twins with inflammatory bowel disease. TCRdb reanalyzed the 5' RACE reads and collapses them to one entry per CDR3 protein, without DNA. This sample lists roughly 120,000 distinct CDR3 sequences; its ten largest clones have around 12%. The material sequenced was blood. These TCRs come from a human donor with ulcerative colitis or Crohn's disease, or a healthy co-twin of an affected twin (not recorded which). CDR3s include the opening cysteine and the closing phenylalanine or tryptophan.

j_call,v_call,cdr3_aa
TRBJ1-2,TRBV3-1,CASSKGGTGYGYTF
TRBJ2-7,TRBV28,CASSSTEIYEQYF
TRBJ1-5,TRBV4-1,CACSEQGSQPQHF
TRBJ2-1,TRBV28,CASSPIDNEQFF
TRBJ2-2,TRBV20-1,CSATLAGYTGELFF
TRBJ1-4,TRBV7-2,CASSLVSFEKLFF
TRBJ2-5,TRBV7-6,CASSLTVEETQYF
TRBJ1-2,TRBV28,CASSFKGSGYTF
TRBJ2-7,TRBV5-1,CASSLPGDGYEQYF
TRBJ2-1,TRBV4-2,CASSGGSSVDNEQFF
TRBJ2-5,TRBV4-1,CASNDGGGTLYF
TRBJ2-3,TRBV7-9,CASSPKTSGRATTQYF
TRBJ2-5,TRBV5-5,CASSLRRDRSPGETQYF
TRBJ1-1,TRBV7-2,CASSLDRESWTEAFF
TRBJ2-1,TRBV5-1,CASSLNGARGNNEQFF
TRBJ1-2,TRBV4-3,CASSQGTGGLYGYTF
TRBJ2-7,TRBV3-1,CASSQDSSPLYEQYF
TRBJ2-5,TRBV28,CASSPAGVETQYF
TRBJ2-7,TRBV12-3/TRBV12-4,CASSLGLAANYEQYF
TRBJ2-1,TRBV27,CASSLGRGLAYNEQFF
TRBJ2-2,TRBV5-1,CASRQPFGELFF
TRBJ1-5,TRBV5-1,CASSLGQGGNQPQHF
TRBJ2-7,TRBV10-3,CAISPLERGEQYF
TRBJ1-1,TRBV2,CANTAGMSEAFF
TRBJ1-1,TRBV10-3,CAIRGTGGTEAFF
TRBJ1-2,TRBV28,CASSFNKGAYGYTF